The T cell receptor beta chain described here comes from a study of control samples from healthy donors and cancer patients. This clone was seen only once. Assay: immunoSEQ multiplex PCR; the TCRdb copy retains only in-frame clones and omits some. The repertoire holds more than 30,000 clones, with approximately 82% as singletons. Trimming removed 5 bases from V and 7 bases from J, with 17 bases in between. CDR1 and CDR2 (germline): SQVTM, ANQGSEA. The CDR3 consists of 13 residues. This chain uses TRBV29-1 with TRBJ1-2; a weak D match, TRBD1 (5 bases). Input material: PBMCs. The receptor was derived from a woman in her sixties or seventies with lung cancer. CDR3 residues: CSVSPRVESGYTF. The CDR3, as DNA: TGCAGCGTTTCTCCCAGGGTGGAGAGTGGCTACACCTTC.